These 8 T cell receptor beta chains were sequenced from one sample in a study of blood T cells in healthy people across ages. The second PCR ran about 6 to 12 cycles with a sample-barcoded 5' primer and J-beta primers. TCRdb re-derived calls from the 5' RACE reads in MiXCR, one entry per CDR3 protein. The table has 850,000 to 1,000,000 distinct CDR3 sequences, just over 50% seen once. Specimen: blood. These receptors came from a woman aged 55-75 years in good health.

This chain uses TRBV9 with TRBJ1-1, with D tentatively TRBD1 (6 bases). The V gene's germline CDR1 is SGDLS and CDR2 YYNGEE. CDR3 length equals 18 residues. Between the trimmed V and J ends, which lost 2 bases and 3 bases, there was a span of 23 bases. The CDR3 DNA follows: TGTGCCAGCAGCGTTCAAGGGGGGGGGATAGGTTTAGACACTGAAGCTTTCTTT. Translation: CASSVQGGGIGLDTEAFF.

There are a few counts of this clonotype. The chain joins TRBV7-2 to TRBJ2-3, with D hard to call. In germline, CDR1 is SGHTA, CDR2 FQGNSA. CDR3 length equals 16 residues. Trimming pared 2 bases from V and 2 bases from J, leaving 14 bases between. As DNA, the CDR3 is TGTGCCAGCAGCTTACGGGCTACGGGCTACACAGATACGCAGTATTTT. Its protein is CASSLRATGYTDTQYF. The whole variable domain, filled in from reference TRBV7-2 and TRBJ2-3, reads GAGVSQSPSNKVTEKGKDVELRCDPISGHTALYWYRQSLGQGLEFLIYFQGNSAPDKSGLPSDRFSAERTGGSVSTLTIQRTQQEDSAVYLCASSLRATGYTDTQYFGPGTRLTVL.

The chain employs TRBV7-2 and TRBJ2-3; 9 nucleotides agree with TRBD2. V lost 5 bases, J lost 4 bases, and 10 bases stayed unmatched. Germline V gives CDR1 SGHTA, CDR2 FQGNSA. This CDR3 spans 16 amino acids. The CDR3 nucleotides read TGTGCCAGCAGCCTCGCCTGGGCGGGAGGGGCAGATACGCAGTATTTT. This encodes CASSLAWAGGADTQYF.

The chain links TRBV13 to TRBJ2-1; weak D call: TRBD2 (6 bases). Germline V lookup: CDR1 PRHDT, CDR2 FYEKMQ (reference sequence). V was shortened by 4 bases and J by 9 bases, with 13 bases between the two germline ends. There are 13 residues in the CDR3. This CDR3 is CASSSQGLGEQFF. CDR3 bases: TGTGCCAGCAGCTCCCAGGGACTGGGTGAGCAGTTCTTC.

This clonotype was counted a few times. V is TRBV7-2 and J is TRBJ2-5; no firm D call. The CDR3 is 14 residues long. The germline V gene encodes CDR1 SGHTA and CDR2 FQGNSA. V was pared by 2 bases and J by 3 bases, with 10 bases between. CDR3 residues: CASSLSGYKETQYF. The CDR3 DNA follows: TGTGCCAGCAGCTTATCAGGTTACAAAGAGACCCAGTACTTC.

The chain joins TRBV12-3 or TRBV12-4 to TRBJ1-1, with D tentatively TRBD1 (5 bases). Trimming removed 6 bases from V and 0 bases from J, with 17 bases in between. The CDR3 has 16 residues. The CDR3 bases are TGTGCCAGCAGCGTTAGGAGAGGGGCCTTGAACACTGAAGCTTTCTTT. Translation: CASSVRRGALNTEAFF.

This clonotype occurred many times. The chain recombines TRBV2 with TRBJ2-7; D is possibly TRBD1 (6 bases). V lost 4 bases and J lost 4, with 17 bases in between. This CDR3 is built from 15 residues. Germline V gene lookup returns CDR1 SNHLY and CDR2 FYNNEI. In DNA, the CDR3 is TGTGCCAGCAGTGTACCCATGGACAGACCATACGAGCAGTACTTC. Protein: CASSVPMDRPYEQYF.

The chain has TRBV7-8 and TRBJ2-5; D remains unclear. The J call may not be correct, given that the DNA end is closer to TRBJ2-7. This CDR3 has 13 amino acids. Germline CDR1 is SGHVS and CDR2 is FQNEAQ. The CDR3 is CASSPGRVNEQYF. In DNA, the CDR3 is TGTGCCAGCAGTCCAGGTCGGGTTAACGAGCAGTACTTC.